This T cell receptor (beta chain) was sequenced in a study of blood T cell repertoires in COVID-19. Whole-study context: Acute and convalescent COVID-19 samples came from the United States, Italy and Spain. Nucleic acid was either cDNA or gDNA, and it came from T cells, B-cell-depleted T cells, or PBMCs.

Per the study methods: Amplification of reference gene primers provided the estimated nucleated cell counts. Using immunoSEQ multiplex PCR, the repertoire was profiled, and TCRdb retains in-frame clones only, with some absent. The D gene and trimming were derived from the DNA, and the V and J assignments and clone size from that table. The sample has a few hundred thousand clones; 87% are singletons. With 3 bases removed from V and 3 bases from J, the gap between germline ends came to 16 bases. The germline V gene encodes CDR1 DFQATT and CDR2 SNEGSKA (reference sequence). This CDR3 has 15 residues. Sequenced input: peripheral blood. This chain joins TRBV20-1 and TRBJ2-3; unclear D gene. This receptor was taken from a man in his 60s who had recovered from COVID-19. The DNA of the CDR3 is TGCAGTGCTAGTGGCGGTACCCGGATTACAGATACGCAGTATTTT. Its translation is CSASGGTRITDTQYF.